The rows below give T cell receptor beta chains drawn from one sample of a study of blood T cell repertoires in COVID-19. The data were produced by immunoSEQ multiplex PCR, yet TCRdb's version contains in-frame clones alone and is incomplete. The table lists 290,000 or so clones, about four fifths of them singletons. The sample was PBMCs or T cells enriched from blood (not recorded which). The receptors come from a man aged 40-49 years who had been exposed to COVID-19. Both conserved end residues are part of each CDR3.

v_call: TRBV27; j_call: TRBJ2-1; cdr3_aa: CASSAQRDEQFF
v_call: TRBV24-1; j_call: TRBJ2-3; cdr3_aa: CATSDFSPLGTQYF
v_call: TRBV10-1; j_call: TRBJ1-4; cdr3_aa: CASSESGATNEKLFF
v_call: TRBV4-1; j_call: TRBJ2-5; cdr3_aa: CASSQLLVRMGETQYF
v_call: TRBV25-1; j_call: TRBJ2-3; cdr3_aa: CASTSTGYTDTQYF
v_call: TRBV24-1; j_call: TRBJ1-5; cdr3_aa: CATGGESNQPQHF
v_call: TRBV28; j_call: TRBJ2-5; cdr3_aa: CASSPYGTSGRGPPGGRDQYF
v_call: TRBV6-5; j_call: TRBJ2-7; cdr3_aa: CASSSKPSGIHEQYF
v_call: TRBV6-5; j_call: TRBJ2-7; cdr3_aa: CASRYQATYEQYF
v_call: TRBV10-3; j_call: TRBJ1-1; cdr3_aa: CAISETGVRTEAFF
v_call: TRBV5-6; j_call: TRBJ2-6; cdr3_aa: CASSFLQGAMGANVLTF
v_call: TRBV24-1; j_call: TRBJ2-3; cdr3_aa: CATSATTSEWDTQYF
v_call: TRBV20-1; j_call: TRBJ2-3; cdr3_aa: CSASWQGDTQYF
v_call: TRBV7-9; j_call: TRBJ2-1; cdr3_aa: CASLLTGGYNEQFF
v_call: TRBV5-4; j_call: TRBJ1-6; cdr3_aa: CASSLAGNRIGSPLHF
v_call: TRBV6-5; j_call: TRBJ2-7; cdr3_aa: CASSQTASYEQYF
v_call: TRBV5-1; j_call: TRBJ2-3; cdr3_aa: CASSLRGAGADTQYF
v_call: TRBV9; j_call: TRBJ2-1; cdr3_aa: CASSVEPGLAGVEQFF
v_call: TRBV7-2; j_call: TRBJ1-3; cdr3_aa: CASNLGGPGNTIYF
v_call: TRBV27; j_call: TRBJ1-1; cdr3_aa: CASRILGMNTEAFF
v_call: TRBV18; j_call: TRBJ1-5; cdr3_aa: CASSGQVEHQPQHF
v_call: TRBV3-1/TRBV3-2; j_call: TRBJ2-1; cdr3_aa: CASSRPPTSANEQFF
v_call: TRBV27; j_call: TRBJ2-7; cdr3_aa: CASSSGGLAGRFSYEQYF
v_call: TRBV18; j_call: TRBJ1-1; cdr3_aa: CASSLQGTEAFF
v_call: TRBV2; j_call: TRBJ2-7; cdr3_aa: CASSGDYEQYF
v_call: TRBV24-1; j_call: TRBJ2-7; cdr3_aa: CASPGIRQGAHEQYF
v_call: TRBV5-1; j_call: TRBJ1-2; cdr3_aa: CASRMTENYGYTF
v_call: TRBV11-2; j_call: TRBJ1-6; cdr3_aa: CASSAGGASPLHF
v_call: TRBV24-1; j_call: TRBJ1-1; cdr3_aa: CATRGTGTGGNQAEAFF
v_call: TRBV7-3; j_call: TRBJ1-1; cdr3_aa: CASSLTQGRTTEAFF
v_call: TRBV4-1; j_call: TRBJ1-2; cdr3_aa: CASSPTGLDRVRNYGYTF
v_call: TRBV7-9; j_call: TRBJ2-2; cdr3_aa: CASSSGVDTGELFF
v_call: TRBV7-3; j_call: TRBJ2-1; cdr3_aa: CASSLQLAGVDEQFF
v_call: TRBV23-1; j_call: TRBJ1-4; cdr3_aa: CASSQRLKSDRGRYTLNEKLFF
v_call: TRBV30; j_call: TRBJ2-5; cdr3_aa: CAWTNRGQETQYF
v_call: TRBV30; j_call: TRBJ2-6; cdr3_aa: CASREAGANVLTF
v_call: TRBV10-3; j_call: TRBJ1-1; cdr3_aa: CAIGEVNTEAFF
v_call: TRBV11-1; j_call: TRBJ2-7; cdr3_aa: CASSLLLAGGEQYF
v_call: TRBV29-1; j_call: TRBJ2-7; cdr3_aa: CSVRGSSYEQYF
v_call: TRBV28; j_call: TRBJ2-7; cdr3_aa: CASIPGGSDYEQYF
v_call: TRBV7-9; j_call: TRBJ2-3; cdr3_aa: CASTHIPSDTQYF
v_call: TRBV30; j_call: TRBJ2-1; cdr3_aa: CAWSVASQGEQFF
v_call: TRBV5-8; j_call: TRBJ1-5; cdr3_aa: CASSLRTGRGPQHF
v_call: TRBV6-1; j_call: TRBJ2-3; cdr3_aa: CASSETGGADTQYF
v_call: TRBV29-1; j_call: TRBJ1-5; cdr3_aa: CSVARDSNQPQHF
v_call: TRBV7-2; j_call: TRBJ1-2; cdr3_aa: CASSLGPGQSYGYTF
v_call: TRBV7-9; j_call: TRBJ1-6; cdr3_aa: CASKAGGGFISPLHF
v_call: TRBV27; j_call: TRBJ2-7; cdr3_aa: CAIGTGFGEQYF
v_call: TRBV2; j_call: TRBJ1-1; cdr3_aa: CASRFSRRDTEAFF
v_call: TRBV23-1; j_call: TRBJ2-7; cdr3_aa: CASRGEEQYF
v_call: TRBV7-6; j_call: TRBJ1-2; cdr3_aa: CASSLPDPGTANYGYTF
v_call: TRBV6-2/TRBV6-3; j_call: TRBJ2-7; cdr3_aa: CASSRGWTGSKTREQYF
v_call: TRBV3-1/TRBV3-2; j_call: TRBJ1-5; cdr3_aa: CASAASSNQPQHF